This T cell receptor beta chain was captured by sequencing in a study of shared T cell receptors in the human thymus. Some clones are missing from TCRdb's copy, which holds only in-frame ones; the method was immunoSEQ multiplex PCR. The sample shows about 380,000 clones, approximately 95% of them seen only once. Germline CDR1 and CDR2: MNHEY and SMNVEV (reference sequence). The CDR3 runs to 13 residues. Trimming removed 1 base at V and 3 bases at J, with 6 bases between. Source material: thymocytes. The rearrangement links TRBV27 to TRBJ1-1; D is uncertain. This clonotype was sampled from a human donor. The CDR3 DNA is TGTGCCAGCAGTTTATGGGTCGACACTGAAGCTTTCTTT. Amino acids: CASSLWVDTEAFF.